Below are 8 T cell receptor beta chains sequenced from a single sample in a study of blood T cell repertoires in COVID-19. Method: immunoSEQ multiplex PCR; TCRdb's copy keeps in-frame clones and lacks some. The sample includes about 210,000 clones, around 83% of them seen just once. Material for sequencing was peripheral blood. These receptors all come from a middle-aged man who had recovered from COVID-19.

CDR3 in amino acids: CASSSLRTSGGGQYF. The DNA for the CDR3 is TGTGCCAGCAGCTCTCTTCGGACTAGCGGGGGAGGGCAGTACTTC. The chain is built from TRBV7-6 and TRBJ2-7; the match to TRBD2 covers 13 bases. Germline-derived CDR1 and CDR2 are SGHVS and FNYEAQ. There are 15 residues in the CDR3. Trimming cost V 4 bases and J 9 bases; bases outside gene matches: 9.

The sample holds one count of this clone. V gene TRBV2 combines with J gene TRBJ2-3; D perhaps matches TRBD1 (6 bases). V dropped 6 bases and J dropped 1 base, with 20 bases sitting between them. Germline V gene lookup returns CDR1 SNHLY and CDR2 FYNNEI. This CDR3 has 17 amino acids. Written as DNA, the CDR3 is TGTGCCAGCAGCCCCACAGGGCTCGGGGAAGGCACAGATACGCAGTATTTT. This translates into CASSPTGLGEGTDTQYF.

This clone appeared a single time. This rearrangement joins TRBV7-2 to TRBJ2-2; no clear D gene. CDR3 length: 17 residues. The V and J ends lost 1 base and 0 bases respectively, with 12 bases between them. Germline loops: CDR1 SGHTA, CDR2 FQGNSA. Here the CDR3 DNA reads TGTGCCAGCAGCTTAGTAGGAGCTCATTCGAACACCGGGGAGCTGTTTTTT. Its translation is CASSLVGAHSNTGELFF.

There are a few counts of this clone. V gene TRBV7-8 combines with J gene TRBJ2-5; a possible D gene is TRBD1 (6 bases). The germline gives CDR1 SGHVS, CDR2 FQNEAQ. The CDR3 runs to 15 residues. V was cut by 3 bases and J by 2 bases, with 13 bases left in between. The CDR3 loop is CASSLNTGSQETQYF. The CDR3 DNA is TGTGCCAGCAGCTTGAATACAGGGAGTCAAGAGACCCAGTACTTC.

This rearrangement joins TRBV19 to TRBJ1-1, with D uncertain. Trimming cost V 3 bases and J 8 bases, with 10 bases left between them. The CDR3 is 12 residues long. Germline V gene sequence: CDR1 LNHDA, CDR2 SQIVND (reference sequence). The CDR3, as DNA: TGTGCCAGTAGTATTGGGCGGGCAGAAGCTTTCTTT. Its translation: CASSIGRAEAFF.

The rearrangement joins TRBV11-3 to TRBJ2-3; D perhaps matches TRBD1 (6 bases). CDR3 length equals 14 residues. V dropped 5 bases and J dropped 1 base, with 10 bases sitting between them. The germline CDR1 and CDR2 sequences are SGHNT and YENEEA. In DNA form, the CDR3 reads TGTGCCAGCAGCCCCCGGACAGGCACAGATACGCAGTATTTT. Protein sequence: CASSPRTGTDTQYF.

The chain couples TRBV27 to TRBJ1-1; D call uncertain. V gave up 1 base and J gave up 4 bases, with 10 bases separating them. This CDR3 spans 14 amino acids. Germline assignment: CDR1 MNHEY and CDR2 SMNVEV (reference sequence). The CDR3 nucleotides read TGTGCCAGCAGTTTATTAGTTCACGTCACTGAAGCTTTCTTT. Its translation: CASSLLVHVTEAFF.

The table lists this clone with a count of one. The gene calls are TRBV6-1 and TRBJ2-7, with 10 bases that match TRBD2. The CDR3 sequence is 16 residues long. Germline lookup yields CDR1 MNHNS and CDR2 SASEGT. The V and J ends lost 0 bases and 12 bases, in that order; junction bases with no gene match: 14. CDR3 nucleotides: TGTGCCAGCAGTGAAGCTCCTAGCGGGAGAAAACCCCCGTTGTACTTC. Translating it yields CASSEAPSGRKPPLYF.